These T cell receptor beta chains were read from a single sample in a study of cytomegalovirus exposure and HLA in healthy donors. The protocol was immunoSEQ multiplex PCR, while the TCRdb copy is restricted to in-frame clones and leaves out a portion. The top ten hold around 1.9% of the sample, which has about 160,000 clones, around four fifths seen once. Specimen: PBMCs. The origin of the receptors is a young woman in good health and CMV-seronegative. Each CDR3 is given with its conserved first and last residue. The D gene is left open where the match is weak.

v_gene,d_gene,j_gene,CDR3aa
TRBV5-4,TRBD1,TRBJ2-5,CASSLGTGGYQETQYF
TRBV2,NA,TRBJ2-7,CASSRGPNSYEQYF
TRBV7-9,TRBD1,TRBJ2-1,CASSSSVTGDSYNEQFF
TRBV11-2,TRBD1,TRBJ2-2,CASSRDREELNTGELFF
TRBV19,NA,TRBJ1-5,CASIEGVGRPSNQPQHF
TRBV5-1,NA,TRBJ1-1,CASRRRISGVQGVQNTEAFF
TRBV7-9,NA,TRBJ1-2,CASSSGEPSDGYTF
TRBV19,TRBD2,TRBJ2-1,CASSLAGQEGRNEQFF
TRBV14,NA,TRBJ2-3,CASSRLRTDTQYF
TRBV9,TRBD1,TRBJ1-1,CASSWETGQNTEAFF
TRBV27,NA,TRBJ2-2,CASRTGQTNTGELFF
TRBV10-3,NA,TRBJ1-4,CAISEGGQGSEKLFF
TRBV4-1,TRBD1,TRBJ1-1,CASSPRTGANPNTEAFF
TRBV28,TRBD2,TRBJ2-5,CASSRTSGSRTQYF
TRBV5-8,TRBD1,TRBJ1-1,CASSFGTGSIMNTEAFF
TRBV6-5,NA,TRBJ2-5,CATPAQGHHQETQYF
TRBV19,TRBD1,TRBJ2-3,CASSPGQGADTQYF
TRBV9,NA,TRBJ1-2,CASSVDAGGNYGYTF
TRBV28,TRBD1,TRBJ1-5,CASSLYRGPSNQPQHF
TRBV5-1,TRBD2,TRBJ2-3,CASSRTGLAGGEFLFTDTQYF
TRBV7-9,NA,TRBJ2-7,CASSLLQGVKSYEQYF
TRBV2,NA,TRBJ1-5,CASRRRLAAGNQPQHF
TRBV4-1,NA,NA,CASSQFNGGTYEQYF
TRBV18,TRBD1,TRBJ1-2,CASSPGRQGANGYTF
TRBV4-2,TRBD2,TRBJ2-3,CASSPWRGGGGTDTQYF
TRBV5-1,NA,TRBJ2-5,CASSLIGGEETQYF
TRBV29-1,NA,TRBJ1-1,CSTQTRPGAFF
TRBV14,TRBD2,TRBJ2-7,CASSRQAGGPYEQYF
TRBV6-5,NA,TRBJ2-1,CASSYSTGTSYNEQFF
TRBV7-9,TRBD1,TRBJ1-5,CASSLGGQGRGPSNQPQHF
TRBV7-3,NA,TRBJ1-3,CASSLTAVGRDSGNTIYF
TRBV2,NA,TRBJ1-4,CASTQGGVGEKLFF
TRBV9,NA,TRBJ2-2,CASSAQGTGELFF
TRBV5-1,NA,TRBJ2-3,CASIRGTGTDTQYF
TRBV29-1,NA,TRBJ2-7,CSVEIAESSYEQYF
TRBV7-9,NA,TRBJ1-5,CASSKGDNGNQPQHF
TRBV2,TRBD1,TRBJ2-7,CASEQGAYEQYF
TRBV5-4,TRBD1,TRBJ1-1,CASSLSDRVNTEAFF
TRBV4-2,NA,TRBJ1-2,CASSQDQASGKGYTF
TRBV2,NA,TRBJ2-5,CASSTMTQYF
TRBV20-1,TRBD2,TRBJ2-3,CSSGISGTQYF
TRBV27,NA,TRBJ1-1,CASSGQANTEAFF
TRBV6-8,NA,TRBJ1-4,CASSYRGPESRANEKLFF
TRBV30,TRBD2,TRBJ2-1,CACEPLAGGPRYNEQFF
TRBV27,TRBD1,TRBJ1-1,CASRLHRGINTEAFF
TRBV7-9,NA,TRBJ1-2,CSSATFYGYTF
TRBV28,NA,TRBJ1-5,CASSLFAGVVNQPQHF
TRBV5-5,TRBD2,TRBJ2-3,CASSFSSGSSDTQYF
TRBV19,NA,TRBJ2-1,CASSGRGKDNEQFF
TRBV4-1,NA,TRBJ2-7,CASSPNPAEAYYEQYF
TRBV6-5,NA,TRBJ2-5,CASSSIWTRTQETQYF
TRBV6-5,TRBD2,TRBJ2-7,CASRPAGTSGGEQYF
TRBV7-2,NA,TRBJ1-3,CASSLSWPGAGNTIYF
TRBV9,NA,TRBJ1-3,CASSPQTGGSSGNTIYF
TRBV19,NA,TRBJ2-1,CASSRGNFYNEQFF
TRBV29-1,TRBD2,TRBJ2-1,CSVESGRAGKQFF
TRBV5-6,TRBD2,TRBJ2-3,CASSLIGDYTDTQYF